What follows are 2 T cell receptor beta chains derived from one specimen sequenced in a study of blood T cell repertoires in COVID-19. Produced via immunoSEQ multiplex PCR; TCRdb's table is partial and in-frame only. The sample consists of about 480,000 clones, 88% of them appearing once. What was sequenced was peripheral blood. The source of these receptors is a woman between 50 and 59 years old with COVID-19, enrolled during active disease.

The chain links TRBV6-5 to TRBJ2-3; tentatively, D is TRBD2 (5 bases). In germline, CDR1 is MNHEY, CDR2 SVGAGI. The germline V and J ends were trimmed by 0 bases and 0 bases, with 10 bases remaining between them. This CDR3 has 16 residues. Here the CDR3 DNA reads TGTGCCAGCAGTTACTCGAGCGGCGTGAGCACAGATACGCAGTATTTT. The encoded protein is CASSYSSGVSTDTQYF.

V gene TRBV27 combines with J gene TRBJ2-7, with 9 nucleotides matching TRBD1. CDR1 is MNHEY and CDR2 is SMNVEV in the germline V gene (reference sequence). The V segment lost 2 bases and the J segment 3 bases; nucleotides outside the gene matches: 2. This CDR3 region has 14 residues. The CDR3 coding sequence is TGTGCCAGCAGTTTAGGGACAGGGCTCTACGAGCAGTACTTC. Translating it yields CASSLGTGLYEQYF.